This T cell receptor beta chain was captured in a study of shared clonotypes between healthy human individuals. V lost 2 bases and J 3 bases, leaving 9 bases between the germline ends. Germline values: CDR1 SGHKS, CDR2 YYEKEE (reference sequence). The CDR3 covers 13 residues. Assay execution proceeded at the deep level. TCRdb keeps only in-frame clones here, not all; method: immunoSEQ multiplex PCR. This repertoire shows about 1.4 million clones, approximately 96% found once; its top ten account for more than 0.9%. Within Nashville, Tennessee resided all donors, each a Caucasian adult. Sequences were obtained from naive CD4+ T cells sorted from blood. The subset here: CD45RA+ positively selected. This receptor was obtained from a man aged 25-40 years in good health. The chain carries TRBV5-5 and TRBJ2-7; D is undetermined. The CDR3 reads CASSFVALYEQYF. For the CDR3, the DNA is TGTGCCAGCAGCTTTGTTGCTCTCTACGAGCAGTACTTC.